The 27 T cell receptor beta chains below all came from one sample that was sequenced in a study of blood T cells in healthy people across ages. The second PCR ran about 7 to 12 cycles with a sample-barcoded 5' primer and J-beta primers. TCRdb fed the 5' RACE reads into MiXCR, producing one record per CDR3 protein. The table shows hundreds of thousands of distinct CDR3 sequences, with over 45% occurring only once. Sequencing input: blood. These receptors were collected from a man aged 30 to 39 in good health.

The rearrangement uses TRBV18 and TRBJ2-7, with TRBD1 matching over 8 bases. Looked up from germline, CDR1 is KGHSH and CDR2 is LQKENI. After removal of 3 bases from V and 12 bases from J, the junction contained 7 bases not matched to a gene. This CDR3 is 12 amino acids long. The CDR3 nucleotides are TGTGCCAGCTCACCGGGGCCCGGGACAGGGTACTTC. Translated: CASSPGPGTGYF.

The J gene is TRBJ2-7, the V gene TRBV20-1, with D tentatively TRBD2 (7 bases). The germline CDR1 and CDR2 sequences are DFQATT and SNEGSKA (reference sequence). V lost 3 bases, J lost 2 bases, and 11 bases lay in between. The CDR3 runs 13 residues. CDR3 nucleotides: TGCAGTGCTAGCGCCGGGGGGCCCTACGAGCAGTACTTC. It codes for CSASAGGPYEQYF.

This clonotype was counted between two and nine times. This chain links TRBV12-3 or TRBV12-4 with TRBJ2-4; possible D gene TRBD2, 6 bases. Trimming left V 8 bases short and J 1 base short, with 15 bases between. The CDR3 has 15 residues. CDR3 sequence reads: CASLGGNSAKNIQYF. The CDR3 DNA reads as TGTGCCAGCCTCGGGGGTAATTCGGCCAAAAACATTCAGTACTTC.

This chain joins TRBV28 and TRBJ2-7, with D uncertain. This CDR3 is built from 13 residues. V lost 3 bases, J lost 6 bases, and 12 bases lay in between. Germline V gene sequence: CDR1 MDHEN, CDR2 SYDVKM. In nucleotides, the CDR3 is TGTGCCAGCAGTTTCCAGACCCCGGGCGAGCAGTACTTC. Its translation is CASSFQTPGEQYF.

This chain joins TRBV12-3 or TRBV12-4 and TRBJ2-1; 9 bases agree with TRBD1. The CDR3 covers 14 residues. V lost 5 bases to trimming and J lost 7 bases; unmatched junction nucleotides: 6. CDR3 coding DNA: TGTGCCAGCAGTCGGGGACAGGGAGCGAATGAGCAGTTCTTC. It yields the protein CASSRGQGANEQFF.

This clonotype was observed once. The gene calls are TRBV6-1 and TRBJ1-1; perhaps TRBD1 as D (5 bases). This CDR3 spans 18 amino acids. Deletions cut 2 bases from V and 5 bases from J, with 24 bases between. CDR1 and CDR2 (germline): MNHNS, SASEGT. The chain's CDR3 is CASSELVPNLLGRTEAFF. DNA of the CDR3: TGTGCCAGCAGTGAATTAGTCCCGAACCTCCTGGGGCGGACTGAAGCTTTCTTT.

The chain uses TRBV27 and TRBJ1-1; 7 bases fit TRBD1. Germline V gene data show CDR1 as MNHEY and CDR2 as SMNVEV (reference sequence). Unmatched junction bases numbered 8, after V lost 7 bases and J lost 0 bases. The CDR3 is made up of 15 amino acids. CDR3 sequence (DNA): TGTGCCAGCAAACCCCTCACAGGGGTGAACACTGAAGCTTTCTTT. The encoded protein is CASKPLTGVNTEAFF.

The chain carries TRBV6-2 or TRBV6-3 and TRBJ2-7, with 10 positions matching TRBD1. From germline, CDR1 is MNHEY and CDR2 SVGEGT. The junction had 8 bases not matched to a gene; V was cut back by 2 bases and J by 7 bases. There are 15 residues in the CDR3. The CDR3 DNA is TGTGCCAGCAGTTACGGGACAGGGGCCTGGAATGAGCAGTACTTC. Translated, it gives CASSYGTGAWNEQYF.

The rearrangement joins TRBV30 to TRBJ1-2; D remains ambiguous. The CDR3 has 13 residues. V lost 0 bases, J lost 5 bases, and 10 bases lay in between. CDR1 GTSNPN and CDR2 SVGIG come from the germline V gene (reference sequence). The CDR3 DNA follows: TGTGCCTGGAGTGTAGATACCCAGTATGGCTACACCTTC. It translates to CAWSVDTQYGYTF.

J is TRBJ2-1 and V is TRBV13; D unresolved. Trimming removed 3 bases at V and 6 bases at J, with 6 bases between. CDR1 is PRHDT, CDR2 FYEKMQ, per germline (reference sequence). The CDR3 is 12 amino acids. CDR3: CASSFNSNEQFF. CDR3 nucleotides: TGTGCCAGCAGCTTCAATAGCAATGAGCAGTTCTTC.

The rearrangement uses TRBV6-2 or TRBV6-3 and TRBJ2-1; TRBD1 might be the D (5 bases). The CDR3 extends over 12 amino acids. CDR1 is MNHEY and CDR2 is SVGEGT in the germline V gene. V was clipped by 4 bases and J by 6 bases, with 7 bases between them. The CDR3 region has the DNA TGTGCCAGCAGTTCGGACACCAATGAGCAGTTCTTC. Its protein product is CASSSDTNEQFF.

This clonotype was observed many times. The chain couples TRBV10-3 to TRBJ2-5; 12 bases match TRBD2. This CDR3 is built from 16 residues. With 3 bases clipped from V and 2 bases from J, the junction kept 4 bases outside the gene matches. The germline V gene has CDR1 ENHRY and CDR2 SYGVKD. The CDR3 reads CAISDPGTSGQETQYF. The CDR3 DNA is TGTGCCATCAGTGATCCCGGGACTAGCGGGCAAGAGACCCAGTACTTC.

The gene calls are TRBV6-2 or TRBV6-3 and TRBJ2-1; D unclear. Trimming removed 2 bases at V and 0 bases at J, with 11 bases between. This CDR3 is built from 16 residues. Germline assignment: CDR1 MNHEY and CDR2 SVGEGT. CDR3: CASSYLGPSSYNEQFF. The DNA of the CDR3 is TGTGCCAGCAGTTACCTGGGTCCGAGCTCCTACAATGAGCAGTTCTTC.

The chain carries TRBV28 and TRBJ2-7; no reliable D call. CDR1 and CDR2 (germline): MDHEN, SYDVKM. This CDR3 is 12 amino acids long. Trimming stripped 6 bases from V and 3 bases from J, with 9 bases between. CDR3 region: CASRSLIYEQYF. CDR3 DNA: TGTGCCAGCAGGTCCCTAATCTACGAGCAGTACTTC.

The V call is TRBV6-4, the J call TRBJ2-6, with D unclear. Germline V CDR1 and CDR2: MRHNA, SNTAGT. This CDR3 is 11 amino acids long. Trimming left V 5 bases short and J 11 bases short, with 7 bases between. The CDR3 DNA follows: TGTGCCAGCAGTCCCGGATACGTCCTGACTTTC. This gives the protein CASSPGYVLTF.

The chain is built from TRBV6-2 or TRBV6-3 and TRBJ2-3; unclear D gene. V dropped 8 bases and J dropped 2 bases, with 8 bases sitting between them. From germline, CDR1 is MNHEY and CDR2 SVGEGT. There are 12 residues in the CDR3. Here the CDR3 reads CASRPPTDTQYF. The DNA of the CDR3 is TGTGCCAGCCGACCTCCCACAGATACGCAGTATTTT.

The V call is TRBV5-1, the J call TRBJ2-5; TRBD1 matches at 7 bases. Germline V gives CDR1 SGHRS, CDR2 YFSETQ. The CDR3 spans 17 residues. V trimming: 5 bases; J trimming: 2 bases; junction bases outside the gene matches: 15. The CDR3 DNA is TGCGCCAGCAGGATCGGACAGGACCTCCCGGGGCAAGAGACCCAGTACTTC. Amino acids: CASRIGQDLPGQETQYF.

The chain is built from TRBV4-2 and TRBJ2-5; TRBD2 matches 9 bases. V shed 0 bases, J shed 1 base, and the junction held 6 bases outside the gene matches. The CDR3 loop spans 17 amino acids. Germline CDR1 LGHNA, CDR2 YNFKEQ. Written as DNA, the CDR3 is TGTGCCAGCAGCCAAGACATAGCGGGGGCCTTCCAAGAGACCCAGTACTTC. Residues: CASSQDIAGAFQETQYF.

V and J are TRBV12-3 or TRBV12-4 and TRBJ2-3; D possibly matches TRBD1 or TRBD2 (7 bases each). Between the trimmed V and J ends, which lost 6 bases and 3 bases, there was a span of 19 bases. CDR3 length: 16 amino acids. The CDR3 nucleotides are TGTGCCAGCAGCCCGATCGGCAGGGGGGGTACAGATACGCAGTATTTT. Translation: CASSPIGRGGTDTQYF.

The chain recombines TRBV27 with TRBJ2-1, with 7 bases lining up with TRBD1. This CDR3 is built from 14 residues. Trimming took 5 bases from V and 7 from J; bases not matched to a gene: 8. In germline, CDR1 is MNHEY, CDR2 SMNVEV (reference sequence). The CDR3 nucleotides are TGTGCCAGCAGTCTCACACCGACAGGGAATGAGCAGTTCTTC. As protein: CASSLTPTGNEQFF.

The chain combines TRBV6-6 with TRBJ2-1, with D perhaps TRBD1 (5 bases). This CDR3 has 11 amino acids. CDR1 MNHNY and CDR2 SVGAGI come from the germline V gene (reference sequence). Trimming took off 5 bases at V and 10 bases at J, with 9 bases between the two ends. The DNA for the CDR3 is TGTGCCAGCAGTCCCCGACAGGAGCAGTTCTTC. It translates to CASSPRQEQFF.

The CDR3 DNA follows: TGTGCCAGCAGTCCGCTCGGGACTAGCGCCTCCAATGAGCAGTTCTTC. It translates to CASSPLGTSASNEQFF. The J gene is TRBJ2-1, the V gene TRBV12-3 or TRBV12-4; 10 nucleotides match TRBD2. V lost 5 bases, J lost 6 bases, and 10 bases stayed unmatched. This CDR3 comprises 16 residues.

CDR3: CASSQGLVDQETQYF. The CDR3 bases are TGTGCCAGCAGCCAAGGACTAGTGGACCAAGAGACCCAGTACTTC. The chain links TRBV7-2 to TRBJ2-5, with TRBD2 matching 7 bases. Germline V CDR1 and CDR2: SGHTA, FQGNSA. Trimming removed 5 bases from V and 0 bases from J; junction bases left unmatched: 6. CDR3 length equals 15 residues. Combining the CDR3 with reference TRBV7-2 and TRBJ2-5 gives the whole variable domain GAGVSQSPSNKVTEKGKDVELRCDPISGHTALYWYRQSLGQGLEFLIYFQGNSAPDKSGLPSDRFSAERTGGSVSTLTIQRTQQEDSAVYLCASSQGLVDQETQYFGPGTRLLVL.

The chain is built from TRBV6-2 or TRBV6-3 and TRBJ2-7, with 7 bases that match TRBD1. Trimming removed 5 bases from V and 0 bases from J; junction bases left unmatched: 7. The CDR3 length is 15 residues. CDR1 and CDR2 from the germline V gene are MNHEY and SVGEGT. The CDR3 region is CASSDPGTASYEQYF. CDR3 nucleotides: TGTGCCAGCAGTGATCCCGGGACAGCCTCCTACGAGCAGTACTTC.

The chain joins TRBV6-5 to TRBJ2-4; 7 bases are shared with TRBD1. The CDR3 contains 14 residues. Germline CDR1 MNHEY, CDR2 SVGAGI. The J segment lost 13 bases and the V segment lost 4 bases, leaving 13 bases of the junction unmatched. The CDR3 region has the DNA TGTGCCAGCAGTTCCGGGACAGAGTACGAAGAGCAGTACTTC. Translation: CASSSGTEYEEQYF.

In nucleotides, the CDR3 is TGTGCCAGCAGCTTAGTAGGGGGCAACATGAGCACTGAAGCTTTCTTT. As protein: CASSLVGGNMSTEAFF. The rearrangement uses TRBV11-2 and TRBJ1-1, with 7 bases aligning to TRBD1. V trimming: 1 base; J trimming: 4 bases; junction bases outside the gene matches: 9. The CDR3 has 16 amino acids. From germline, CDR1 is SGHAT and CDR2 FQNNGV.

DNA of the CDR3: TGTGCCAGCAGCCTCCACGACGGGGATTACAATGAGCAGTACTTC. Translation: CASSLHDGDYNEQYF. The V call is TRBV6-5, the J call TRBJ2-7, with D perhaps TRBD2 (5 bases). Germline assignment: CDR1 MNHEY and CDR2 SVGAGI. The length of the CDR3 is 15 residues. V dropped 6 bases and J dropped 7 bases, with 22 bases sitting between them.